The TCR beta chain described here comes from a study of post-analysis software for immune sequencing data. Findings and limits, study-wide: Five or six TRBV segments, TRBV5-6, TRBV5-1 and TRBV20-1 among them, were found more frequent in patients than controls.

Unique molecular identifiers had been added to the TCR beta cDNA libraries. MiXCR, run by TCRdb on the PCR reads, gives a single entry per CDR3 protein. The sample carries hundreds of thousands of distinct CDR3 sequences, around 60% recorded once. This clonotype was detected a few times. Antigen: not known. The CDR3 extends over 14 amino acids. Trimming removed 3 bases at V and 1 base at J, with 9 bases between. The chain combines TRBV12-3 or TRBV12-4 with TRBJ1-1, with D tentatively TRBD1 (5 bases). This sequence originates from a girl aged 2 to 10 with multiple sclerosis. Specimen: blood. The CDR3 reads CASSFRGKNTEAFF. Written as DNA, the CDR3 is TGTGCCAGCAGTTTTCGGGGCAAGAACACTGAAGCTTTCTTT.